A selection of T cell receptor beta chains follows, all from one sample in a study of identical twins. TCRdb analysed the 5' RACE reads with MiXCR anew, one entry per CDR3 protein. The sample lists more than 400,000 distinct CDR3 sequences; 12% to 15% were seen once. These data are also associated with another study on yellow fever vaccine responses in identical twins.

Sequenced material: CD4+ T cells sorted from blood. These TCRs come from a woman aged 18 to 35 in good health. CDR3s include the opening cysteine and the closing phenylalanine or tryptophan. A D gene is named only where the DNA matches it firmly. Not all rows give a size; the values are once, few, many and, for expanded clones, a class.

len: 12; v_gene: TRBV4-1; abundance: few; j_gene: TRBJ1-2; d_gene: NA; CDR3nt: TGCGCCAGCAGCCAAGGGGCCCATGGCTACACCTTC; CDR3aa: CASSQGAHGYTF
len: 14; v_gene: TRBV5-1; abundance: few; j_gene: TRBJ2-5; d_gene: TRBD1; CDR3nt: TGCGCCAGCGGACGACAGGGGGCAGGGGAGACCCAGTACTTC; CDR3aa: CASGRQGAGETQYF
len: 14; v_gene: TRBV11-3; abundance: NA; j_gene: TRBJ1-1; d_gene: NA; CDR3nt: TGTGCCAGCAGCTTAACGGAGGGGGGGTTTCGCCTCCTCTTT; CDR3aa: CASSLTEGGFRLLF
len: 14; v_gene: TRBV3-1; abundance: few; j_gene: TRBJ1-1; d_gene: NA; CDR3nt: TGTGCCAGCAGCCAAGAGGGATCAACTTTTGAAGCTTTCTTT; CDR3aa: CASSQEGSTFEAFF
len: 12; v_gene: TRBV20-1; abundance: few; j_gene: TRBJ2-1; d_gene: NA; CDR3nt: TGCAGTGCTAGGGATGGGGGTTGGGAGCAGTTCTTC; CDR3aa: CSARDGGWEQFF
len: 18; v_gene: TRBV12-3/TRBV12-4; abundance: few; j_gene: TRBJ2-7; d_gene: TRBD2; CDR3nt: TGTGCCAGCAGTTTGGGGCGTGGACTAGCGGGATCCCCCTACGAGCAGTACTTC; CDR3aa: CASSLGRGLAGSPYEQYF
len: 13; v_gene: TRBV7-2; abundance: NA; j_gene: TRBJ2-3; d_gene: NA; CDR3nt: TGTGCCAGCACCATCAATCAGGTTGACCCGCAGTATTTT; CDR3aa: CASTINQVDPQYF
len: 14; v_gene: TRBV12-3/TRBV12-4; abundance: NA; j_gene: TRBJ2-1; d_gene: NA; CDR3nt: TGTGCCAGCAGTTTCACAGGGTTCTACAATGAGCAGTTCTTC; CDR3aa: CASSFTGFYNEQFF
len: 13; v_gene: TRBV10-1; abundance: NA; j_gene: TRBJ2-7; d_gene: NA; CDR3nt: TGCGCCAGCAGTGAAGCTGAGACCTACGAGCAGTACTTC; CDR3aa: CASSEAETYEQYF
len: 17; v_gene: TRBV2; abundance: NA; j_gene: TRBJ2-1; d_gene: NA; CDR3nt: TGTGCCAGCAGTGAGGACGCGGGCGCCCTTCGGGTAAATGAGCAGTTCTTC; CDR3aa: CASSEDAGALRVNEQFF
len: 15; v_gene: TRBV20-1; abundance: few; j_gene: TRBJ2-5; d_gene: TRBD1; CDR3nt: TGCAGTGCCCGGGACAGGATTCGTGGGTTGGAGACCCAGTACTTC; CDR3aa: CSARDRIRGLETQYF
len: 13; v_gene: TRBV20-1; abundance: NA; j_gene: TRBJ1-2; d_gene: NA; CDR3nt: TGCAGTGCACAAGGGACTCTAAACTATGGCTACACCTTC; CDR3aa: CSAQGTLNYGYTF
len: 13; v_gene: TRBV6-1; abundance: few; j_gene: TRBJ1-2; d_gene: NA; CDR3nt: TGTGCCAGCAGCGACCCATCTGAGAATGGCTACACCTTC; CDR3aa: CASSDPSENGYTF